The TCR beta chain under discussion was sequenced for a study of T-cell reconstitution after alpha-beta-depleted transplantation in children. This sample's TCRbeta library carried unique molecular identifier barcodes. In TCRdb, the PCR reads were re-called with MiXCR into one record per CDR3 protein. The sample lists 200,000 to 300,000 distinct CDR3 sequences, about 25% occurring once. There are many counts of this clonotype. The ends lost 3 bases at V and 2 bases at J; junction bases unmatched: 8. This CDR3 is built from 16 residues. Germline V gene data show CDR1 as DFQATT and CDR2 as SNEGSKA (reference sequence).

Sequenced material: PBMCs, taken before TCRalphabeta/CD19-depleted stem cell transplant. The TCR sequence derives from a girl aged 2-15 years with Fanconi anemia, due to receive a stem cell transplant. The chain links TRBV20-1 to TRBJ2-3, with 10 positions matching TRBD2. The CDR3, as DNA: TGCAGTGCTAGTCAGAGCGGGAGGGCCTTCACAGATACGCAGTATTTT. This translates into CSASQSGRAFTDTQYF.